This T cell receptor beta chain stems from a study of OX40 agonist ivuxolimab in advanced cancers. At the level of the study: Patients received intravenous ivuxolimab every 2 weeks at 0.01 to 10 mg/kg. Patients treated during dose escalation were battling hepatocellular carcinoma, melanoma, renal cell or head and neck cancer. Study results and caveats: Determination of antigen specificity was not performed for the expanded peripheral T cells.

Details on this clone: Antigen unknown.

Germline V gives CDR1 SQVTM, CDR2 ANQGSEA. The CDR3 is 15 amino acids. With 0 bases removed from V and 10 bases from J, the gap between germline ends came to 18 bases. People who had autoimmune disease history or systemic immunosuppression were excluded. Profiled with immunoSEQ multiplex PCR; TCRdb holds only in-frame clones, not every one. Of tens of thousands of clones listed, roughly nine tenths are singletons. The sequencing here drew on CD4+ or CD8+ T cells sorted from blood, taken in a trial of the OX40 agonist ivuxolimab. The TCR was taken from an adult with an advanced solid tumor such as melanoma, head and neck, liver or kidney cancer. The rearrangement joins TRBV29-1 to TRBJ1-4; D not resolved. CDR3 region: CSVEDLQTGRGKLFF. In DNA form, the CDR3 reads TGCAGCGTTGAAGATCTTCAGACCGGCCGGGGAAAACTGTTTTTT.